The sequence of this TCR beta chain was determined in a study of T cell responses to AZD1222 COVID-19 vaccine. Germline-derived CDR1 and CDR2 are SGHNT and YENEEA. Trimming took off 5 bases at V and 7 bases at J, with 14 bases between the two ends. CDR3 length: 14 amino acids. Some clones are missing from TCRdb's copy, which holds only in-frame ones; the method was immunoSEQ multiplex PCR. The sample yields about 180,000 clones, 88% seen once. Of note for this clone: Its specificity is unknown.

Study-level points and caveats: At baseline, seropositivity was found in only 6 or 7 AZD1222 recipients. Sampling captured repertoires only after the peak T cell response. Donors in the cohort were predominantly white British and more often female, and clonal diversity was possibly underestimated.

The clonotype was recovered from an adult who received the AZD1222 COVID-19 vaccine. The source was peripheral blood, collected 28 days after the second AZD1222 dose. The rearrangement links TRBV11-3 to TRBJ2-2; D is uncertain. CDR3 in DNA: TGTGCCAGCAGCGCACACGAACCGGGCGGGGAGCTGTTTTTT. Protein: CASSAHEPGGELFF.